This TCR beta chain emerged from a study of shared clonotypes between healthy human individuals. Overall study context: Three plates were used per donor for CD4 naive, three for CD4 memory, two for CD8 naive and one for CD8 memory.

Approximately 30,000 T cell genomes (approximately 0.2 ug DNA) went into each sorted-subset replicate. Profiling relied on immunoSEQ multiplex PCR, and the TCRdb table lists in-frame clones only, not all of them. The repertoire consists of roughly 520,000 clones, with approximately 95% occurring once and the leading ten covering under 0.065%. CDR1 and CDR2 (germline): SGHAT, FQNNGV. The V end was cut by 1 base, the J end by 1 base, with 8 bases between. The CDR3 is made up of 15 amino acids. This clone was picked up one time. The donors, all of them Caucasian adults, lived in Nashville, Tennessee. Researchers partitioned CD4+ cells into CD45RA+ naive and CD45RA-negative memory subsets.

Sequences were obtained from naive CD4+ T cells sorted from blood. Subset specified: CD45RA+ positively selected. This clonotype was sampled from a woman aged 25 to 39 in good health. The chain is built from TRBV11-2 and TRBJ1-5; no clear D gene. CDR3 loop: CASSLGRASNQPQHF. The CDR3 nucleotides are TGTGCCAGCAGCTTAGGGCGGGCGAGCAATCAGCCCCAGCATTTT.